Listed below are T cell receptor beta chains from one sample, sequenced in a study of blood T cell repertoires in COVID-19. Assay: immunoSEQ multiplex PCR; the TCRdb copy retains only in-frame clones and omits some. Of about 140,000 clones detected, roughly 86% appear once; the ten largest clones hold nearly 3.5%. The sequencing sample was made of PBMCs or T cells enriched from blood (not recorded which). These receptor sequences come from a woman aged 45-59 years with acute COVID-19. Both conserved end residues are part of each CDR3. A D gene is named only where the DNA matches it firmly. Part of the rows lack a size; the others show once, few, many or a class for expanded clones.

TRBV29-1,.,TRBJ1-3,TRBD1,CSVGTGSSGNTIYF,TGCAGCGTGGGGACAGGGTCATCTGGAAACACCATATATTTT
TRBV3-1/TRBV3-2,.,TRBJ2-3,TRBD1,CASSSGQGTDTQYF,TGTGCCAGCAGCTCGGGACAGGGTACAGATACGCAGTATTTT
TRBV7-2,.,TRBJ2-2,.,CASSEHQSTNTGELFF,TGTGCCAGCAGCGAGCACCAATCTACGAACACCGGGGAGCTGTTTTTT
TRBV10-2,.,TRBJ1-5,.,CASSRSNQPQHF,TGCGCCAGCAGCAGGAGCAATCAGCCCCAGCATTTT
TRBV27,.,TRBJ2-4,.,CASSPSPRNIQYF,TGTGCCAGCAGCCCTTCCCCCAGAAACATTCAGTACTTC
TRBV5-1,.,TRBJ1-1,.,CASRTSGGNTEAFF,TGCGCCAGCAGGACTAGCGGGGGGAACACTGAAGCTTTCTTT
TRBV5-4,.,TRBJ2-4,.,CASSSGAENIQYF,TGTGCCAGCAGCTCAGGGGCCGAAAACATTCAGTACTTC
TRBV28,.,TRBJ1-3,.,CASSLGGDPGNTIYF,TGTGCCAGCAGTCTAGGGGGTGATCCTGGAAACACCATATATTTT
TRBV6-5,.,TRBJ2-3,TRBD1,CASRMGQFERTQYF,TGTGCCAGCAGGATGGGACAGTTCGAAAGGACGCAGTATTTT
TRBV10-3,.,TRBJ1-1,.,CAISETGIEAFF,TGTGCCATCAGTGAGACCGGGATTGAGGCTTTCTTT
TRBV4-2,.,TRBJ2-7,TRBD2,CASSPMGLAGGYEQYF,TGTGCCAGCAGCCCAATGGGACTAGCGGGAGGGTACGAGCAGTACTTC
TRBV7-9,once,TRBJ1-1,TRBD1,CASTDGQVNTEAFF,TGTGCCAGCACCGACGGACAGGTGAACACTGAAGCTTTCTTT
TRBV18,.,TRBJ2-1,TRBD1,CASSAQQGANYNEQFF,TGTGCCAGCTCAGCCCAACAGGGGGCGAACTACAATGAGCAGTTCTTC
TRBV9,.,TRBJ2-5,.,CASSVGGVQETQYF,TGTGCCAGCAGCGTAGGTGGAGTTCAAGAGACCCAGTACTTC
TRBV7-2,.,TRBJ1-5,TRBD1,CASSLAGTGNQPQHF,TGTGCCAGCAGCTTAGCTGGGACAGGGAATCAGCCCCAGCATTTT
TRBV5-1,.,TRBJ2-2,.,CASSLVGLTRGNTGELFF,TGCGCCAGCAGCTTGGTTGGCCTAACGCGCGGCAACACCGGGGAGCTGTTTTTT
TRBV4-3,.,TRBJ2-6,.,CASSQEYAGSGANVLTF,TGCGCCAGCAGCCAAGAATATGCGGGGTCTGGGGCCAACGTCCTGACTTTC
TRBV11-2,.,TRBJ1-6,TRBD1,CASNNRGFSSPLHF,TGTGCCAGCAACAACAGGGGTTTTAGTTCACCCCTCCACTTT
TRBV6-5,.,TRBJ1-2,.,CASARENYGYTF,TGTGCCAGCGCGCGGGAGAACTATGGCTACACCTTC
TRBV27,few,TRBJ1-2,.,CASSLSNTATGGYTF,TGTGCCAGCAGTTTATCGAATACGGCAACGGGTGGCTACACCTTC
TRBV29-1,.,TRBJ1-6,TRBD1,CSVGQGVGSPLHF,TGCAGCGTCGGACAGGGGGTCGGGTCACCCCTCCACTTT
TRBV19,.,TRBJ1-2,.,CASSAYRADGYTF,TGTGCCAGTAGTGCCTACAGGGCGGATGGCTACACCTTC
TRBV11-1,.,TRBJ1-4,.,CASSRSGLNEKLFF,TGTGCCAGCAGCCGGTCGGGATTAAATGAAAAACTGTTTTTT
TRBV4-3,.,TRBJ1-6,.,CASSRGPSTGEGSNSPLHF,TGCGCCAGCAGCCGGGGGCCCTCGACAGGAGAAGGCTCGAATTCACCCCTCCACTTT
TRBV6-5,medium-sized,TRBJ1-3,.,CASRTGPEGNTIYF,TGTGCCAGCAGAACAGGCCCGGAGGGAAACACCATATATTTT
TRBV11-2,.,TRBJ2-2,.,CASSSSNTGELFF,TGTGCCAGCAGCTCCTCGAACACCGGGGAGCTGTTTTTT
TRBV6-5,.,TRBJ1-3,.,CASSLGGASGNTIYF,TGTGCCAGCAGTTTGGGGGGGGCGTCTGGAAACACCATATATTTT
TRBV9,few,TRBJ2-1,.,CASSLAGGRYNEQFF,TGTGCCAGCAGCCTAGCAGGAGGGAGGTACAATGAGCAGTTCTTC
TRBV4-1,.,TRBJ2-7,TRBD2,CASSQIAGVGYEQYF,TGCGCCAGCAGCCAAATAGCGGGAGTGGGCTACGAGCAGTACTTC
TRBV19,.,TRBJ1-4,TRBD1,CASNRDRDNEKLFF,TGTGCCAGTAACCGGGACAGGGATAATGAAAAACTGTTTTTT
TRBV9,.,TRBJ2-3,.,CASSVYGQGLTDTQYF,TGTGCCAGCAGCGTATACGGCCAGGGCCTCACAGATACGCAGTATTTT
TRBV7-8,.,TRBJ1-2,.,CASSLVGGFNYGYTF,TGTGCCAGCAGCTTAGTTGGGGGGTTTAACTATGGCTACACCTTC
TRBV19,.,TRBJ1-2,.,CASSTRTGGYTF,TGTGCCAGTAGTACCCGGACGGGGGGCTACACCTTC
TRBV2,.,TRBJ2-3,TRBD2,CASRAGGQPSTDTQYF,TGTGCCAGCAGAGCGGGAGGCCAACCTAGCACAGATACGCAGTATTTT
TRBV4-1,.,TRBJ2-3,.,CASSQSASGDTQYF,TGCGCCAGCAGCCAATCCGCAAGCGGCGATACGCAGTATTTT
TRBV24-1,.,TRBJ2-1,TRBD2,CATSDGLAGGHEQFF,TGTGCCACCAGTGATGGCTTAGCGGGAGGCCACGAGCAGTTCTTC
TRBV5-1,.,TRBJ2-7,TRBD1,CASSLQLDRALNEQYF,TGCGCCAGCAGCCTCCAGTTGGACAGGGCATTGAACGAGCAGTACTTC
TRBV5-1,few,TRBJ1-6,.,CAPTGFNSPLHF,TGCGCTCCTACAGGGTTTAATTCACCCCTCCACTTT
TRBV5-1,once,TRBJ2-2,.,CASSLDPEVTGELFF,TGCGCCAGCAGCTTGGATCCAGAAGTAACCGGGGAGCTGTTTTTT
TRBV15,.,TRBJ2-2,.,CATAGTSNTGELFF,TGTGCCACCGCCGGGACAAGTAACACCGGGGAGCTGTTTTTT
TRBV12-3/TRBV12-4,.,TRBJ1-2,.,CASRETTGYGYTF,TGTGCCAGCAGAGAGACGACAGGTTATGGCTACACCTTC
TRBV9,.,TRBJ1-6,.,CASSVDWGGDSPLHF,TGTGCCAGCAGCGTAGACTGGGGGGGGGATTCACCCCTCCACTTT
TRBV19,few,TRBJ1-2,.,CASSISGSYGYTF,TGTGCCAGTAGTATTTCAGGGTCATATGGCTACACCTTC
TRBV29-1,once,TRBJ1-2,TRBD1,CSVETGGFGYTF,TGCAGCGTTGAGACAGGGGGCTTTGGCTACACCTTC
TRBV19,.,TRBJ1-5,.,CASSRTTRGNQPQHF,TGTGCCAGTAGCAGGACAACCAGGGGAAACCAGCCCCAGCATTTT
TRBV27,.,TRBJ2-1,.,CASSLSPGENNEQFF,TGTGCCAGCAGTTTAAGTCCGGGAGAGAACAATGAGCAGTTCTTC
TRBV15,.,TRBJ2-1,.,CATSRDIESGGTFRVNEQFF,TGTGCCACCAGCAGAGACATTGAGTCCGGCGGGACGTTTAGAGTCAATGAGCAGTTCTTC
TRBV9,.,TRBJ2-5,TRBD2,CASSVGLAGGETQYF,TGTGCCAGCAGCGTAGGGCTAGCGGGAGGGGAGACCCAGTACTTC
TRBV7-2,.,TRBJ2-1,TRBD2,CASSLGLAGENEQFF,TGTGCCAGCAGCTTAGGGCTAGCGGGAGAGAATGAGCAGTTCTTC
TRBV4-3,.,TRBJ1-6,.,CASSQDLQGVSPLHF,TGCGCCAGCAGCCAAGATCTCCAGGGTGTATCACCCCTCCACTTT
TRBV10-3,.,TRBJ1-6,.,CASQDPNNSPLHF,TGTGCCTCTCAGGATCCGAATAATTCACCCCTCCACTTT
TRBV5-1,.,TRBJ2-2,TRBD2,CASSATPGLAENTGELFF,TGCGCCAGCAGCGCCACTCCGGGACTAGCGGAAAACACCGGGGAGCTGTTTTTT
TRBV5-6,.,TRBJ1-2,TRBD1,CASSFVGGTGGVYGYTF,TGTGCCAGCAGCTTTGTAGGCGGGACAGGGGGAGTCTATGGCTACACCTTC
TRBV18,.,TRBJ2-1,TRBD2,CASSPGTSFHEQFF,TGTGCCAGCTCACCAGGGACTAGTTTTCATGAGCAGTTCTTC
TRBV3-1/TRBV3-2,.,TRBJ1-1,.,CASSFVQGVAEAFF,TGTGCCAGCAGCTTCGTACAAGGAGTGGCTGAAGCTTTCTTT
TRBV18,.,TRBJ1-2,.,CASSPPPGAGLRMSYGYTF,TGTGCCAGCTCACCACCCCCAGGGGCAGGCCTCCGGATGAGCTATGGCTACACCTTC
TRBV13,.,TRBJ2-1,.,CASSLSSDEQFF,TGTGCCAGCAGCCTCTCTAGCGATGAGCAGTTCTTC
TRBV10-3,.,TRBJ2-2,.,CAISESGSAGELFF,TGTGCCATCAGTGAGTCGGGGAGCGCCGGGGAGCTGTTTTTT
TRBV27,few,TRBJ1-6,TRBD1,CASSLLQGVNSPLHF,TGTGCCAGCAGTTTACTACAGGGGGTCAATTCACCCCTCCACTTT